This T cell receptor beta chain was observed in a study of T cells after yellow fever vaccination. TCRdb analysed the 5' RACE reads with MiXCR anew, one entry per CDR3 protein. The profile shows 500,000 to 700,000 distinct CDR3 sequences, about 19% of them singletons. The sample was PBMCs, taken 15 days after the yellow fever booster vaccination. The source of this sequence is a man aged 25-45 years who received the YFV17D yellow fever vaccine.

The CDR3 coding sequence is TGTGCCAGCAGCTTCGGGGCTAGCGGCACAGATACGCAGTATTTT. Amino acid sequence: CASSFGASGTDTQYF. The rearrangement joins TRBV7-2 to TRBJ2-3; D is possibly TRBD2 (6 bases). Per the germline V gene, CDR1 is SGHTA and CDR2 is FQGNSA. The CDR3 is 15 residues long. Deletions cut 3 bases from V and 1 base from J, with 11 bases between.